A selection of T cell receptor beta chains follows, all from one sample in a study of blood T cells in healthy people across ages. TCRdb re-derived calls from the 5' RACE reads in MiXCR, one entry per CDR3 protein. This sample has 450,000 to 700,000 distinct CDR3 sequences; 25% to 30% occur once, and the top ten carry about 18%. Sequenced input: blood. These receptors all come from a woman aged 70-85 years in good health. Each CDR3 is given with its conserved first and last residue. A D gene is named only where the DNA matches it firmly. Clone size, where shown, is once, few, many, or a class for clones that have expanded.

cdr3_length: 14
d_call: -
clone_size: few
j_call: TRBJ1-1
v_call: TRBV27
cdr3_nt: TGTGCCGGCAGTATTATACGGGACGGCCCTGAAGCTTTCTTT
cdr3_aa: CAGSIIRDGPEAFF

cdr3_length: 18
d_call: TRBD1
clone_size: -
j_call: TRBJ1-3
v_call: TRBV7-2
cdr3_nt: TGTGCCAGCAGTTTCCGGGACAGGAGTTCGGGAACTGGAAACACCATATATTTT
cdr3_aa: CASSFRDRSSGTGNTIYF

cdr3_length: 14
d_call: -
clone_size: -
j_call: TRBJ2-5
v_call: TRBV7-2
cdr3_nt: TGTGCCAGCAGCTTAGAAGATGTACTGAAGATCCAGTACTTC
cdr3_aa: CASSLEDVLKIQYF

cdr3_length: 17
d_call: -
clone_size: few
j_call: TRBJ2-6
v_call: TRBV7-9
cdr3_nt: TGTGCCAGCAGCCTCGTGGGGGTCTCCTCTGGGGCCAACGTCCTGACTTTC
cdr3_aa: CASSLVGVSSGANVLTF

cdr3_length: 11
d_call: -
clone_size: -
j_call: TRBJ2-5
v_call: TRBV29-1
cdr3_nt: TGCAGCGCCGGACTCAAAGAGACCCAGTACTTC
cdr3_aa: CSAGLKETQYF

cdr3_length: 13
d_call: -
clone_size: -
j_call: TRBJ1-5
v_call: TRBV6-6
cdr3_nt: TGTGCCAGCAGTTTCGGGAATAGCCAGCCCCAGCATTTT
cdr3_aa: CASSFGNSQPQHF

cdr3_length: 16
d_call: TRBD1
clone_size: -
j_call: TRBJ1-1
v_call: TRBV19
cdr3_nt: TGTGCCAGTAGTATAGGGGCGGGACAGTTCAACACTGAAGCTTTCTTT
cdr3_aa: CASSIGAGQFNTEAFF

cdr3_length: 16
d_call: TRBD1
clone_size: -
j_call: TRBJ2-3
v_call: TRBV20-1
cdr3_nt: TGCAGTGCGGAAGGACAGGGGTCGTCTAGCACAGATACGCAGTATTTT
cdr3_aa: CSAEGQGSSSTDTQYF

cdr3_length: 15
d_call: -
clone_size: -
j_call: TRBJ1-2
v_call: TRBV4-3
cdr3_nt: TGCGCCAGCAGCCAAGATTACCCAGCTAACTATGGCTACACCTTC
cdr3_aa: CASSQDYPANYGYTF

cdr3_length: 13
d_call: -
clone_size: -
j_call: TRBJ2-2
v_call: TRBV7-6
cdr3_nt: TGTGCCAGCAGGGGGGCTGCCCTTAGGGAGCTGTTTTTT
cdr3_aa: CASRGAALRELFF

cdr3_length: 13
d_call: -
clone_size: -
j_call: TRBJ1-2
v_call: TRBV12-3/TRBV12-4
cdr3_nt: TGTGCCAGCAGTTTAATAGAAGGTCATGACTACACCTTC
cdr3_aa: CASSLIEGHDYTF

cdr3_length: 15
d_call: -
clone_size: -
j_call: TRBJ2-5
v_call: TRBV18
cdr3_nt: TGTGCCAGCTCACCACCCCGGCCTTCACGAGAGACCCAGTACTTC
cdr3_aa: CASSPPRPSRETQYF

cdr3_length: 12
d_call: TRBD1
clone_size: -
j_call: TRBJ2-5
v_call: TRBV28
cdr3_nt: TGTGCCGGCCGGACAGGTCAAGAGACCCAGTACTTC
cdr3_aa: CAGRTGQETQYF

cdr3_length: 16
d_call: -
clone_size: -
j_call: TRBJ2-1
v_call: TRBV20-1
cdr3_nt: TGCAGTGCTAGAGAGGCGAGGGGTAAAGATTACAATGAGCAGTTCTTC
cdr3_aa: CSAREARGKDYNEQFF

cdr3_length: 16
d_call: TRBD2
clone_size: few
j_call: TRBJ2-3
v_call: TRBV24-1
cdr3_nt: TGTGCCACCAGTGGCGGAAGCGGGGGGGTGACAGATACGCAGTATTTT
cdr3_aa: CATSGGSGGVTDTQYF

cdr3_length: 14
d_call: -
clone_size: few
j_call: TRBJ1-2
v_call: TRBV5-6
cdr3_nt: TGTGCCAGCAGCTTGAGGGCAGGGTACTATGGCTACACCTTC
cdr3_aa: CASSLRAGYYGYTF

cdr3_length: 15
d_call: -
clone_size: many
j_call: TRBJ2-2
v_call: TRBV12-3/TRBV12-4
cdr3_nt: TGTGCCAGCAGCCCGGGGCAGAGGAACACCGGGGAGCTGTTTTTT
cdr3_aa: CASSPGQRNTGELFF

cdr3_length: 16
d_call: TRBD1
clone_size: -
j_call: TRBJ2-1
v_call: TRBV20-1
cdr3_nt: TGCAGTGCTAGAGCCTCAGGACAGGGATCCTACAATGAGCAGTTCTTC
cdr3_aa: CSARASGQGSYNEQFF

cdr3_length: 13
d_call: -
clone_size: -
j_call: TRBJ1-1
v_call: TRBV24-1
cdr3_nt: TGTGCCACCAGTAAACAGGGAGCCACTGAAGCTTTCTTT
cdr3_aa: CATSKQGATEAFF

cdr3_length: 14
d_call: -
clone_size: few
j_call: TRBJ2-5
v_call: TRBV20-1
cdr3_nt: TGCAGTGCTCGAAGGGGGGAGGGTTTAGAGACCCAGTACTTC
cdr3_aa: CSARRGEGLETQYF

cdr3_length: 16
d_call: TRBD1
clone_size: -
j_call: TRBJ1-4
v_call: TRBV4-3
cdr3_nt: TGCGCCAGCAGCCAAGGCACGGGACAGCCTAATGAAAAACTGTTTTTT
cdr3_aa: CASSQGTGQPNEKLFF

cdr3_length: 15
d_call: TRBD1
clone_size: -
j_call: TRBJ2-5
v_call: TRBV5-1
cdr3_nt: TGCGCCAGCAGCCCCCAGGGGGCAGGTTGGGAGACCCAGTACTTC
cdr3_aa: CASSPQGAGWETQYF

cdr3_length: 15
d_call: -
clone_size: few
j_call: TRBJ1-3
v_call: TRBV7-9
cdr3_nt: TGTGCCAGCTCGACTGACAGGTTCTCTGGAAACACCATATATTTT
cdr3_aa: CASSTDRFSGNTIYF

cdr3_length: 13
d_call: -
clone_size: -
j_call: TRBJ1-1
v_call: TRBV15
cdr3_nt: TGTGCCACCAGCAGACAATTACAAAACCAAGCTTTCTTT
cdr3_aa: CATSRQLQNQAFF

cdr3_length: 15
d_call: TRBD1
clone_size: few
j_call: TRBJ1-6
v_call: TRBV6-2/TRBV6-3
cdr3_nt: TGTGCCAGCAGTTACCGGACAGGGGATCGGTCACCCCTCCACTTT
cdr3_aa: CASSYRTGDRSPLHF

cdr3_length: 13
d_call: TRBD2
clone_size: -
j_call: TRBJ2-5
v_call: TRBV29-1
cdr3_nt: TGCAGCGTTGTTGTCAGCGGGGGTGAGACCCAGTACTTC
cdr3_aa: CSVVVSGGETQYF

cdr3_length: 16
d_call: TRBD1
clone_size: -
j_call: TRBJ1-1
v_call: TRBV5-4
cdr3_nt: TGTGCCAGCAGGCGCGGGACAGCCTATGAAAAGGCTGAAGCTTTCTTT
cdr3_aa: CASRRGTAYEKAEAFF

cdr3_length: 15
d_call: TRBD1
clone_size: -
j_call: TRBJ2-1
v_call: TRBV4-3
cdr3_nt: TGCGCCAGCAGCCAAGATGCGGGGACAGGGTATGAGCAGTTCTTC
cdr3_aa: CASSQDAGTGYEQFF

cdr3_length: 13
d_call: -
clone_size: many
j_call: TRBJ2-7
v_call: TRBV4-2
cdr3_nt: TGTGCCAGCAGCCAAGATTCTATGCGGGAGCAGTACTTC
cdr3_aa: CASSQDSMREQYF

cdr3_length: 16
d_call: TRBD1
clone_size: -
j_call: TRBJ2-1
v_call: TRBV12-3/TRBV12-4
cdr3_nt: TGTGCCAGCAGTTTTCTCCCACAGGGGAACTACAATGAGCAGTTCTTC
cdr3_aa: CASSFLPQGNYNEQFF

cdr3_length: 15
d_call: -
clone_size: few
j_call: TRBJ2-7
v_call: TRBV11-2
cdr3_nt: TGTGCCAGCAGGCCTTCTGGGCGGGGCTACTACGAGCAGTACTTC
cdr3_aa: CASRPSGRGYYEQYF

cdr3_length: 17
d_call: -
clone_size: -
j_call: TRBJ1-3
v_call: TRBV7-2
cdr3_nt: TGTGCCAGCAGCTTAGCGCAAACACCACTCTCTGGAAACACCATATATTTT
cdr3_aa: CASSLAQTPLSGNTIYF

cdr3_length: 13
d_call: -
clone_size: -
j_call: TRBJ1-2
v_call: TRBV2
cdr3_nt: TGTGCCAGCAGTGAACAGACTTACTATGGCTACACCTTC
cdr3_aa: CASSEQTYYGYTF